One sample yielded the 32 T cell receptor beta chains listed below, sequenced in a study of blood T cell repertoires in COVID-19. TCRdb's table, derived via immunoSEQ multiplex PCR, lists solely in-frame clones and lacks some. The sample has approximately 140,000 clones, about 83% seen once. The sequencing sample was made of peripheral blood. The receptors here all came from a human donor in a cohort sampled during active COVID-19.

The CDR3 here is CASSPHSVHNEQFF. Here the CDR3 DNA reads TGCGCCAGCAGCCCGCACAGTGTGCACAATGAGCAGTTCTTC. This chain links TRBV5-1 with TRBJ2-1; D ambiguous. V lost 4 bases, J lost 5 bases, and 13 bases lay in between. The germline gives CDR1 SGHRS, CDR2 YFSETQ. The CDR3 sequence is 14 residues long.

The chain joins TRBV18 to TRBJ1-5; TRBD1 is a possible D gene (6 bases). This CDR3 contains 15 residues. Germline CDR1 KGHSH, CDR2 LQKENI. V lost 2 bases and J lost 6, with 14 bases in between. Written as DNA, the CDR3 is TGTGCCAGCTCACCAATTACAGGGTCGAGTCAGCCCCAGCATTTT. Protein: CASSPITGSSQPQHF.

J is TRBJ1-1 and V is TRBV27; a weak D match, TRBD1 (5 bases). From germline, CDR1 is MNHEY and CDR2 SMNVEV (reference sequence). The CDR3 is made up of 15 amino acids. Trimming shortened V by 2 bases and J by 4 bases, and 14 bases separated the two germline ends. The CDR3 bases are TGTGCCAGCAGTTTAGGGGGACGGGGGGTCACTGAAGCTTTCTTT. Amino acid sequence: CASSLGGRGVTEAFF.

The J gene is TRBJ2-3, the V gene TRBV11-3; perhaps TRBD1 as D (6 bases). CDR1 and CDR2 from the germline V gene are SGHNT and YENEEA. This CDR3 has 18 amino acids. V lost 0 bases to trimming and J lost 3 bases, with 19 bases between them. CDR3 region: CASSLDGTGTSYTDTQYF. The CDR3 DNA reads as TGTGCCAGCAGCTTAGATGGAACAGGGACGAGTTATACAGATACGCAGTATTTT.

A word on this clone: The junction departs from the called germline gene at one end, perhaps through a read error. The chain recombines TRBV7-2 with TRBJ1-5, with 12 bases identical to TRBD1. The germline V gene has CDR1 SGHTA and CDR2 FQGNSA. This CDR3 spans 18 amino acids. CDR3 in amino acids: CASSIAGTGGVSNQPQHF. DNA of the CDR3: TGTGCCAGCAGCATAGCCGGGACAGGGGGCGTTAGCAATCAGCCCCAGCATTTT.

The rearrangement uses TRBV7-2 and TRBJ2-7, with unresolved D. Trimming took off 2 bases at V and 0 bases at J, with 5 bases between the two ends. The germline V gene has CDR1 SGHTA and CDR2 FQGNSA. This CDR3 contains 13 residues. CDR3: CASSLPSSYEQYF. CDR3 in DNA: TGTGCCAGCAGCTTACCGAGCTCCTACGAGCAGTACTTC. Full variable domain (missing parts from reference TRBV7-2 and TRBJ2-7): GAGVSQSPSNKVTEKGKDVELRCDPISGHTALYWYRQSLGQGLEFLIYFQGNSAPDKSGLPSDRFSAERTGGSVSTLTIQRTQQEDSAVYLCASSLPSSYEQYFGPGTRLTVT.

The chain's CDR3 is CATARGLAHTGELFF. CDR3 DNA: TGTGCCACCGCGAGAGGACTAGCGCACACCGGGGAGCTGTTTTTT. The J gene is TRBJ2-2, the V gene TRBV11-2, with 9 bases fitting TRBD2. CDR3 length: 15 residues. The V and J ends lost 10 bases and 3 bases, in that order; junction bases with no gene match: 9. Germline lookup yields CDR1 SGHAT and CDR2 FQNNGV.

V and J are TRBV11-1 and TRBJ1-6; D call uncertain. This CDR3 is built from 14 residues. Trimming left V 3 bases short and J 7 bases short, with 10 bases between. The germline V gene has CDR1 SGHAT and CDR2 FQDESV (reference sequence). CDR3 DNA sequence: TGTGCCAGCAGCTTGAGGGCCTCAAATTCACCCCTCCACTTT. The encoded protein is CASSLRASNSPLHF.

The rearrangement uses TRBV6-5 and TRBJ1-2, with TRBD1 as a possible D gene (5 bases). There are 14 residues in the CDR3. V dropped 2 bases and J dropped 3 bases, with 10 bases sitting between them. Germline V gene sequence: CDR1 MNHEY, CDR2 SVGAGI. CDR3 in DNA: TGTGCCAGCAGTTACGGGGCAGGCGACTATGGCTACACCTTC. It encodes CASSYGAGDYGYTF.

This chain's CDR3 is CASSQDLPGPLYGYTF. The CDR3 coding sequence is TGTGCCAGCAGCCAAGATCTACCAGGTCCCCTCTATGGCTACACCTTC. The rearrangement uses TRBV4-2 and TRBJ1-2; D not certain. Germline V gene lookup returns CDR1 LGHNA and CDR2 YNFKEQ. CDR3 length: 16 amino acids. V was clipped by 0 bases and J by 4 bases, with 15 bases between them.

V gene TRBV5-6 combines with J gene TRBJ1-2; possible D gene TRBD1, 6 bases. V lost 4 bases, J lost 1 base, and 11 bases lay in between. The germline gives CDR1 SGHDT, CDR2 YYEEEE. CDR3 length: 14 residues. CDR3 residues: CASSPQGHNYGYTF. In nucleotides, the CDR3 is TGTGCCAGCAGCCCACAGGGTCATAACTATGGCTACACCTTC.

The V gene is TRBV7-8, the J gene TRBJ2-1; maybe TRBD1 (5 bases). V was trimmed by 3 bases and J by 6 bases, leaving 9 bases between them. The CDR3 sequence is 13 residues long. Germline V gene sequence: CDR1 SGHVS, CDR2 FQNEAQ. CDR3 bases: TGTGCCAGCAGCTTGACAGAGGTCAATGAGCAGTTCTTC. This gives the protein CASSLTEVNEQFF.

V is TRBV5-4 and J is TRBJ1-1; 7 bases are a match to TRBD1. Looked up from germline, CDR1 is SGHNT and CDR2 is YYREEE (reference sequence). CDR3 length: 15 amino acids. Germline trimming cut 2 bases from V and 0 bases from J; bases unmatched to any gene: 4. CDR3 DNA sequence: TGTGCCAGCAGCTTAAGAGGGACAGTGAACACTGAAGCTTTCTTT. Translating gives CASSLRGTVNTEAFF.

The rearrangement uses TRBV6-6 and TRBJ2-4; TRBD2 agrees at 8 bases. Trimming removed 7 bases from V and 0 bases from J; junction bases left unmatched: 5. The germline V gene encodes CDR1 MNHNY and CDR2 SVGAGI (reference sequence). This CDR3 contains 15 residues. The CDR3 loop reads CASTGRGVAKNIQYF. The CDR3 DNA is TGTGCCAGCACCGGGAGGGGGGTAGCCAAAAACATTCAGTACTTC.

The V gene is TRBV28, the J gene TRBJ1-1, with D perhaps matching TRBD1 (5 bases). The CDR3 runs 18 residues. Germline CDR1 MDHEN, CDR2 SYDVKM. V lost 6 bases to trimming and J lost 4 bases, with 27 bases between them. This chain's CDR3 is CASSLWEGHEKRGTEAFF. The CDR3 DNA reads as TGTGCCAGCAGCCTTTGGGAGGGGCACGAAAAGCGAGGCACTGAAGCTTTCTTT. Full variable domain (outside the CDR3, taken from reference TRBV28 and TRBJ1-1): DVKVTQSSRYLVKRTGEKVFLECVQDMDHENMFWYRQDPGLGLRLIYFSYDVKMKEKGDIPEGYSVSREKKERFSLILESASTNQTSMYLCASSLWEGHEKRGTEAFFGQGTRLTVV.

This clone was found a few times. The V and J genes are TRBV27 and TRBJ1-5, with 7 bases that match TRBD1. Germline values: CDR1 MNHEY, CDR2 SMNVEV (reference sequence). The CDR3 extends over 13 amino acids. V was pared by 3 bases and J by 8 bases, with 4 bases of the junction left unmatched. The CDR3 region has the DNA TGTGCCAGCAGTTTTAACAGGGGAGAGCCCCAGCATTTT. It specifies CASSFNRGEPQHF.

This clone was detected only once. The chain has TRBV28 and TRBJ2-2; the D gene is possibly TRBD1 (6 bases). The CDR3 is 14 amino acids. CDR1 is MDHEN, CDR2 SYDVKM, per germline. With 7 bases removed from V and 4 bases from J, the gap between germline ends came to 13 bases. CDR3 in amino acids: CASNPGQFTGELFF. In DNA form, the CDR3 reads TGTGCCAGCAACCCGGGACAATTCACCGGGGAGCTGTTTTTT.

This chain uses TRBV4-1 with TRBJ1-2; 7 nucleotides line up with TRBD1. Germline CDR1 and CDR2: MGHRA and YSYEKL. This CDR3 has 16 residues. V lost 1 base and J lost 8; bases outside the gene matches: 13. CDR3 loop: CASSQVTGDSVRGYTF. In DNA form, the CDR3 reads TGCGCCAGCAGCCAAGTAACAGGGGACTCGGTGAGGGGCTACACCTTC.

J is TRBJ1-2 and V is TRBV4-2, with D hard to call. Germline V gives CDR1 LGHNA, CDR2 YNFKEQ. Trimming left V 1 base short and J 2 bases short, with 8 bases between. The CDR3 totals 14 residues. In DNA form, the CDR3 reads TGTGCCAGCAGCCAAGTTGGGGAGAACTATGGCTACACCTTC. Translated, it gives CASSQVGENYGYTF.

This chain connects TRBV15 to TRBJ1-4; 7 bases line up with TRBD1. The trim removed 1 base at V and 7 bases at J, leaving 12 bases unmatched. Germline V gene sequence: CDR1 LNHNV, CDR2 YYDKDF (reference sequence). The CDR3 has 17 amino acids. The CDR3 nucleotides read TGTGCCACCAGCAGAGCCCACCCGGCAGGGGGAAGTGAAAAACTGTTTTTT. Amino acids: CATSRAHPAGGSEKLFF.

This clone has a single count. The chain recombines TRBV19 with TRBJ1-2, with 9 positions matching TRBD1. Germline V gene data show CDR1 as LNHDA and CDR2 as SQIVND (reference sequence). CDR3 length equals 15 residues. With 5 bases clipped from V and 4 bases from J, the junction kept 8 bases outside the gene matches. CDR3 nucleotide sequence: TGTGCCAGTAGTCCTACAGGGGGCAGAACCTATGGCTACACCTTC. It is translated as CASSPTGGRTYGYTF.

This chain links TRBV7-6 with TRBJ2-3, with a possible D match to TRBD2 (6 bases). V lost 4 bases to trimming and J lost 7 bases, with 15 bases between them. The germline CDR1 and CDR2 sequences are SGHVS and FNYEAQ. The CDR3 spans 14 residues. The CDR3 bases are TGTGCCAGCAGCTCGCGGGGAGACGGGAATACGCAGTATTTT. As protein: CASSSRGDGNTQYF.

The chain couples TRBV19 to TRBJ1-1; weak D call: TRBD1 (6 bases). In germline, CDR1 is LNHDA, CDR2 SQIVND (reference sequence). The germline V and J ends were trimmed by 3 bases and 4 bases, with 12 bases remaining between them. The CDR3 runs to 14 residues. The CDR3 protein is CASSMGARVTEAFF. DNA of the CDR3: TGTGCCAGTAGTATGGGGGCGCGGGTCACTGAAGCTTTCTTT.

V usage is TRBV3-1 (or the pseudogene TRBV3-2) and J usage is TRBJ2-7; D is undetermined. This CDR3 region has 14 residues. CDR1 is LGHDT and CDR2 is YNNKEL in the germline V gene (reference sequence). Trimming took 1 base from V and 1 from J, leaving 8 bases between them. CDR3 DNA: TGTGCCAGCAGCCAAGCTCTACCTTCCTACGAGCAGTACTTC. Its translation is CASSQALPSYEQYF.

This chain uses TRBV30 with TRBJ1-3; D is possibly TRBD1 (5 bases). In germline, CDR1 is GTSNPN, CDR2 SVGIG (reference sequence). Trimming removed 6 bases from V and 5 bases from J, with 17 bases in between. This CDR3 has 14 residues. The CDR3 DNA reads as TGTGCCTGTGGGTCAAAGGGGCTTCGAAACACCATATATTTT. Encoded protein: CACGSKGLRNTIYF.

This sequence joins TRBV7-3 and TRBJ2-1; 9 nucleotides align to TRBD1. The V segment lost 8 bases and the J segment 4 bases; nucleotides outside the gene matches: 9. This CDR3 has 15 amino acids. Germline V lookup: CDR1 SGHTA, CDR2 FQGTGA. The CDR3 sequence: CASGTGGASYNEQFF. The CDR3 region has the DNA TGTGCCAGCGGAACAGGGGGCGCATCGTACAATGAGCAGTTCTTC. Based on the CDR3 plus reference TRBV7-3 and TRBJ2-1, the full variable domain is GAGVSQTPSNKVTEKGKYVELRCDPISGHTALYWYRQSLGQGPEFLIYFQGTGAADDSGLPNDRFFAVRPEGSVSTLKIQRTERGDSAVYLCASGTGGASYNEQFFGPGTRLTVL.

In nucleotides, the CDR3 is TGTGCCATCAGCCAGGGGGCGCTCTACGAGCAGTACTTC. It translates to CAISQGALYEQYF. This chain uses TRBV10-3 with TRBJ2-7; 8 bases align to TRBD1. The CDR3 contains 13 residues. Trimming removed 6 bases from V and 3 bases from J; junction bases left unmatched: 4. CDR1 is ENHRY, CDR2 SYGVKD, per germline.

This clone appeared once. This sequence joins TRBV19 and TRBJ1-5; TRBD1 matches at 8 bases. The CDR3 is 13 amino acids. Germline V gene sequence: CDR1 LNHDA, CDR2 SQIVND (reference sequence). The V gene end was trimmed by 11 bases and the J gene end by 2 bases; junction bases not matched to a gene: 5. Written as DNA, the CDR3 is TGTGCCGCCAACAGGGGGGGCAATCAGCCCCAGCATTTT. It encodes CAANRGGNQPQHF.

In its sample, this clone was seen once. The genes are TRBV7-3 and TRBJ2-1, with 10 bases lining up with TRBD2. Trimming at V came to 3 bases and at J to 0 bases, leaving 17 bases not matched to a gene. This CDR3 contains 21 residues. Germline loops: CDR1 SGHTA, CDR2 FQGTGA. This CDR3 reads CASSFTGRQREGRVSYNEQFF. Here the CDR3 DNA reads TGTGCCAGCAGCTTCACCGGGCGGCAGCGGGAGGGCCGGGTCTCCTACAATGAGCAGTTCTTC.

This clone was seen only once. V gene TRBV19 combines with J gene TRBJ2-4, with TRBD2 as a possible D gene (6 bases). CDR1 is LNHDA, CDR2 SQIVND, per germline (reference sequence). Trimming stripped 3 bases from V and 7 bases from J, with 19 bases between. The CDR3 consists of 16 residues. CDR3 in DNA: TGTGCCAGTAGTATCCGTAGCGGAGGGACCCCCAACATTCAGTACTTC. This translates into CASSIRSGGTPNIQYF.

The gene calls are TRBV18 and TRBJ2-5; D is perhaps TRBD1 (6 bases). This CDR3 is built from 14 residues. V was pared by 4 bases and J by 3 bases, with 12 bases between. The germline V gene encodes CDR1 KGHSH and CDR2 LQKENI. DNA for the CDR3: TGTGCCAGCTCACAACAACAGGGTAAAGAGACCCAGTACTTC. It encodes CASSQQQGKETQYF.

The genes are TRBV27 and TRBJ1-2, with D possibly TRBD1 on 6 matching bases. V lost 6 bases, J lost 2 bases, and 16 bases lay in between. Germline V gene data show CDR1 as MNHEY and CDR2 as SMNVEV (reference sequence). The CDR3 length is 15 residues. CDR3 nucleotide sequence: TGTGCCAGCAGGCCCACCGGGACACACAACTATGGCTACACCTTC. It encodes CASRPTGTHNYGYTF.